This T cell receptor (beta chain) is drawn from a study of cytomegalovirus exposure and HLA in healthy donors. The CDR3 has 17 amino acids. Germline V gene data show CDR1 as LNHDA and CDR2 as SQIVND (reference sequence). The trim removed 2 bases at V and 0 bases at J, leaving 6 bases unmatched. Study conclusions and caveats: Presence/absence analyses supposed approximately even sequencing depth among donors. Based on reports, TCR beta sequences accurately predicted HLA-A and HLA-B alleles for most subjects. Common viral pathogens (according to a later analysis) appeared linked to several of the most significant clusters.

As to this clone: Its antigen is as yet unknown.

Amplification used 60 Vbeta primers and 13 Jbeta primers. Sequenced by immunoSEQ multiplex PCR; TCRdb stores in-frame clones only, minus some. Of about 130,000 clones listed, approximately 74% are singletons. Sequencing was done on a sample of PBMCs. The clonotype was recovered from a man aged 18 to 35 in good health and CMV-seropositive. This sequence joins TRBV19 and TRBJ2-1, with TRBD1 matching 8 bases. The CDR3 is CASSIRGQVSSYNEQFF. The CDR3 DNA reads TGTGCCAGTAGTATAAGGGGACAGGTTTCCTCCTACAATGAGCAGTTCTTC.